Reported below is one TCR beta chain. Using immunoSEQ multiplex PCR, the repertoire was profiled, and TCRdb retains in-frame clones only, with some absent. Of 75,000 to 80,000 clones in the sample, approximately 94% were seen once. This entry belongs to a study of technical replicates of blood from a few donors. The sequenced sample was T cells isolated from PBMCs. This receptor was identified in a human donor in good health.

The CDR3 loop reads CASSKGLAYEQYF. The CDR3 DNA follows: TGTGCCAGCAGCAAGGGACTAGCTTACGAGCAGTACTTC. This chain connects TRBV11-2 to TRBJ2-7, with 9 bases fitting TRBD2. The CDR3 loop spans 13 amino acids. V trimming: 5 bases; J trimming: 4 bases; junction bases outside the gene matches: 3. Germline lookup yields CDR1 SGHAT and CDR2 FQNNGV.